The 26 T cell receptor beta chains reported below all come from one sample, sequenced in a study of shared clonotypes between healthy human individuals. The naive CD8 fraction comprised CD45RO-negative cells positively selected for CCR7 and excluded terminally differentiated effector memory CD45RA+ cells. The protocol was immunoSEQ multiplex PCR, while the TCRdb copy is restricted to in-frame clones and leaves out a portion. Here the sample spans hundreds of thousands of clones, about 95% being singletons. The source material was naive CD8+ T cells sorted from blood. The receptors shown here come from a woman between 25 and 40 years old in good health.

The CDR3: CASSSPSTGDIQYF. CDR3 coding DNA: TGTGCCAGCAGTTCCCCGTCGACAGGGGACATTCAGTACTTC. The V and J genes are TRBV28 and TRBJ2-4; 8 nucleotides agree with TRBD1. V lost 4 bases and J lost 8; bases outside the gene matches: 7. CDR1 and CDR2 (germline): MDHEN, SYDVKM. This CDR3 has 14 residues.

In nucleotides, the CDR3 is TGCGCCAGCAGCTTGGGAGCCCGCTCCTACGAGCAGTACTTC. This encodes CASSLGARSYEQYF. V is TRBV5-1 and J is TRBJ2-7, with no clear D. Trimming cost V 0 bases and J 0 bases, with 7 bases left between them. This CDR3 has 14 residues. Germline V gene sequence: CDR1 SGHRS, CDR2 YFSETQ. The whole variable domain, remainder taken from reference TRBV5-1 and TRBJ2-7, is KAGVTQTPRYLIKTRGQQVTLSCSPISGHRSVSWYQQTPGQGLQFLFEYFSETQRNKGNFPGRFSGRQFSNSRSEMNVSTLELGDSALYLCASSLGARSYEQYFGPGTRLTVT.

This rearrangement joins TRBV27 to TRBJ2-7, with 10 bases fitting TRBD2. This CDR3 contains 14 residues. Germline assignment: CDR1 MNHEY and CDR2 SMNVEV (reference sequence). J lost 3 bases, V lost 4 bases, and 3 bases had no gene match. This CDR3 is CASSSSGRLYEQYF. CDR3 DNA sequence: TGTGCCAGCAGTTCTAGCGGGAGACTCTACGAGCAGTACTTC.

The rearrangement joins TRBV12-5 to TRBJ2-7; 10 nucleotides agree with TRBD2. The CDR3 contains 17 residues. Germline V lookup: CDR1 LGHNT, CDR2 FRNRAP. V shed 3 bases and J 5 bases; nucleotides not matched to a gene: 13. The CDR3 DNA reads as TGTGCTAGTGGTTTTTACCCCCCAGCGGGAGGGGCCGACGAGCAGTACTTC. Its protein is CASGFYPPAGGADEQYF.

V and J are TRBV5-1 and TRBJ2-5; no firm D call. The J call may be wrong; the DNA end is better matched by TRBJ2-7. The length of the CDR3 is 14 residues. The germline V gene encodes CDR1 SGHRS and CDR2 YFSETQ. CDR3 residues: CASSLAPETYEQYF. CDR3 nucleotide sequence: TGCGCCAGCAGCTTGGCCCCCGAGACCTACGAGCAGTACTTC.

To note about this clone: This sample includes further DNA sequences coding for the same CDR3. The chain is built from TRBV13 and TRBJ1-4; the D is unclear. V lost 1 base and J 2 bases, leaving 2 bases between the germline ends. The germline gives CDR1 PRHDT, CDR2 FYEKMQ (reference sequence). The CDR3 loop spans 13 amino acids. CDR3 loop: CASSLATNEKLFF. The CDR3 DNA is TGTGCCAGCAGCTTAGCTACTAATGAAAAACTGTTTTTT.

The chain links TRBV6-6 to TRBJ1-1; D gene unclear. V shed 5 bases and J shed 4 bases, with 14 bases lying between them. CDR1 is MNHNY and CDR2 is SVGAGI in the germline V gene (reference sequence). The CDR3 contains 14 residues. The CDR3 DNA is TGTGCCAGCAGTGCCGTCGGGTTGGGCACTGAAGCTTTCTTT. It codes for CASSAVGLGTEAFF.

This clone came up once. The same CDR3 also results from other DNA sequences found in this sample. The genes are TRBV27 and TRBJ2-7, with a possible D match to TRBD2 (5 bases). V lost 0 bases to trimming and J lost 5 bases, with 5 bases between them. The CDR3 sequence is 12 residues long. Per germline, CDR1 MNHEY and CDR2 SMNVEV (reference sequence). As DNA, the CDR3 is TGTGCCAGCAGTTTATCCGGGGACGAGCAGTACTTC. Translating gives CASSLSGDEQYF.

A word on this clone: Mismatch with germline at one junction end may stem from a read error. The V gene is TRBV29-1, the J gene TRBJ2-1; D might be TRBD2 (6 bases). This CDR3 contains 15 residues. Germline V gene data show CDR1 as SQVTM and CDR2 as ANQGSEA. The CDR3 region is CSVEGALAPNNEQFF. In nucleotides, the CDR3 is TGCAGCGTCGAAGGGGCACTAGCACCCAACAATGAGCAGTTCTTC.

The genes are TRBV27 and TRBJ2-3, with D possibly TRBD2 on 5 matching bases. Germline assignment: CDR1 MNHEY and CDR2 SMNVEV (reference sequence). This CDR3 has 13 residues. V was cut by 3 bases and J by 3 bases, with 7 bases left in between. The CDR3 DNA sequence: TGTGCCAGCAGTTTGACTATGACAGATACGCAGTATTTT. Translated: CASSLTMTDTQYF.

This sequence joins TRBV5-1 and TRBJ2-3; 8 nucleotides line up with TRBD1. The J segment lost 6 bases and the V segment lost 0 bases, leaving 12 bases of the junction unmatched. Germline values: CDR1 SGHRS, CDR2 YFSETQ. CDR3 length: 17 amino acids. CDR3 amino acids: CASSLAPGQVLTDTQYF. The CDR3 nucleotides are TGCGCCAGCAGCTTGGCTCCGGGACAGGTTTTAACTGATACGCAGTATTTT.

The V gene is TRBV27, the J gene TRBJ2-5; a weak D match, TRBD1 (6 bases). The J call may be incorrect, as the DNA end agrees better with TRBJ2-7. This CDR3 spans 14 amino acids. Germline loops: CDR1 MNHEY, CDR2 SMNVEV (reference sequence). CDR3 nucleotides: TGTGCCAGCAGTTTGGCGACAGGAACGGGCGAGCAGTACTTC. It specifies CASSLATGTGEQYF.

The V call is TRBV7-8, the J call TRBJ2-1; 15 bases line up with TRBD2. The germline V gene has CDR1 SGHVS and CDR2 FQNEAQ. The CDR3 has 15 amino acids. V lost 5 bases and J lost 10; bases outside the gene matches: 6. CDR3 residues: CASSIGLAGGTEQFF. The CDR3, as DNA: TGTGCCAGCAGCATAGGACTAGCGGGAGGGACCGAGCAGTTCTTC.

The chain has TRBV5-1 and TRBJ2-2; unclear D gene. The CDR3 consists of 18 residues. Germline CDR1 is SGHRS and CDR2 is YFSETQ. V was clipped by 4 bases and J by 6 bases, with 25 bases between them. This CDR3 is CASSVDRPGVSDPGELFF. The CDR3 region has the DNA TGCGCCAGCAGCGTCGACCGCCCTGGGGTGTCGGATCCCGGGGAGCTGTTTTTT.

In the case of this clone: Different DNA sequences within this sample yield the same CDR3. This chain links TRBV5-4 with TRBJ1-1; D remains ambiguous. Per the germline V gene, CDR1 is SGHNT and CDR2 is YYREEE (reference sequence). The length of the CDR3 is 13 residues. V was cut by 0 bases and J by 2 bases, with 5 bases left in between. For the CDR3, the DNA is TGTGCCAGCAGCTTGGAGGAAAACACTGAAGCTTTCTTT. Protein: CASSLEENTEAFF.

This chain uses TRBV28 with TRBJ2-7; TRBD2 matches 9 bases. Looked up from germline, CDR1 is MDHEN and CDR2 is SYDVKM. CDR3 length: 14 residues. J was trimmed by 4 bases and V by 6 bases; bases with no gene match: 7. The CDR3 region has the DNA TGTGCCAGCAGGCTTAGCGGGAGCGTTTACGAGCAGTACTTC. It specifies CASRLSGSVYEQYF.

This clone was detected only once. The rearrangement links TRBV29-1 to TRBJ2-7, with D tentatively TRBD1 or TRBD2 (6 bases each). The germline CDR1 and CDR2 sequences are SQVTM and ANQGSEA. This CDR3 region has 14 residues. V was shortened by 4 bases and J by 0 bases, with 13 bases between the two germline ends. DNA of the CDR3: TGCAGCGTTGTAGGGGGGCCTAACTCCTACGAGCAGTACTTC. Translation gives CSVVGGPNSYEQYF.

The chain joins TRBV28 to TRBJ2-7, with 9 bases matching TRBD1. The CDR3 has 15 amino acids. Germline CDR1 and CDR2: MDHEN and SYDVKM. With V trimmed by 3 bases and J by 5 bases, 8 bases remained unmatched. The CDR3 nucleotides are TGTGCCAGCAGTTTTTACCGGGACAGGGTACACGAGCAGTACTTC. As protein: CASSFYRDRVHEQYF.

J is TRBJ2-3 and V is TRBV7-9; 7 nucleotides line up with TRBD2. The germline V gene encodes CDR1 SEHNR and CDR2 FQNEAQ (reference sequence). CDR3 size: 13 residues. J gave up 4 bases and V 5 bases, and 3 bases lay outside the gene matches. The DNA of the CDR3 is TGTGCCAGCAGCCTTAGCGGGCCAGATACGCAGTATTTT. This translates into CASSLSGPDTQYF.

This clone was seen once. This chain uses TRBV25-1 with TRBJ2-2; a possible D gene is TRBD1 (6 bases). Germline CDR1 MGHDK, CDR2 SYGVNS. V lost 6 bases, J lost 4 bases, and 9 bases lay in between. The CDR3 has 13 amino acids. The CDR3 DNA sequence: TGTGCCAGCAGGGAAGGGGGCACCGGGGAGCTGTTTTTT. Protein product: CASREGGTGELFF. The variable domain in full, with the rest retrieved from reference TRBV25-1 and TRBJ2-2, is EADIYQTPRYLVIGTGKKITLECSQTMGHDKMYWYQQDPGMELHLIHYSYGVNSTEKGDLSSESTVSRIRTEHFPLTLESARPSHTSQYLCASREGGTGELFFGEGSRLTVL.

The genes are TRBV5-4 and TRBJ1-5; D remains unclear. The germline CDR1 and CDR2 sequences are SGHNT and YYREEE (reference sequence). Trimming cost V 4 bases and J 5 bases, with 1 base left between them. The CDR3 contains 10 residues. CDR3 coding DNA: TGTGCCAGCAGCCATCAGCCCCAGCATTTT. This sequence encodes CASSHQPQHF.

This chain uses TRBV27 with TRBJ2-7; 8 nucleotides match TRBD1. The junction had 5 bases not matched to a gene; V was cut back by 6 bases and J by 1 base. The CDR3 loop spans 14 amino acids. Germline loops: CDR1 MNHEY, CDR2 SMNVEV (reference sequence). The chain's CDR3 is CASSLQGESYEQYF. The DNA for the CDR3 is TGTGCCAGCAGCCTACAGGGGGAATCCTACGAGCAGTACTTC.

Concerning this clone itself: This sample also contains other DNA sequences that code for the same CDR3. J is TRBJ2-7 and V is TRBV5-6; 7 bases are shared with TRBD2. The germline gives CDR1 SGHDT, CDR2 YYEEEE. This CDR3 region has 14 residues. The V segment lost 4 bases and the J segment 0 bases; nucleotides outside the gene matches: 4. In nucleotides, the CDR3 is TGTGCCAGCAGCGTCGGGGGGAGCTCCTACGAGCAGTACTTC. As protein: CASSVGGSSYEQYF.

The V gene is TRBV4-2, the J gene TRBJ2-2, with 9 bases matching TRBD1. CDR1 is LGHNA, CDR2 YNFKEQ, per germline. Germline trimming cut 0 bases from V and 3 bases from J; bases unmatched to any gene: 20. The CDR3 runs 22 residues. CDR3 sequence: CASSQENTKQGALPGHTGELFF. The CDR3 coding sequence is TGTGCCAGCAGCCAAGAGAATACCAAACAGGGGGCGTTACCGGGCCACACCGGGGAGCTGTTTTTT.

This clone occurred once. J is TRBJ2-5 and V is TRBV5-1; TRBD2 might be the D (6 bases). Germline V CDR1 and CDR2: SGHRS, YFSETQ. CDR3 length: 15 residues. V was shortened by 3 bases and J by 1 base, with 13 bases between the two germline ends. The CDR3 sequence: CASSSIAATQETQYF. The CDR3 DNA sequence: TGCGCCAGCAGCTCGATAGCGGCGACCCAAGAGACCCAGTACTTC.

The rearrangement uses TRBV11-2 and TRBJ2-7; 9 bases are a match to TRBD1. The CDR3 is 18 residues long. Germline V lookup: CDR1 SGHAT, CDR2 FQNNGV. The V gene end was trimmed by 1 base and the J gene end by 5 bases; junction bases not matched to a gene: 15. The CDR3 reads CASSLVKEGQGSWDEQYF. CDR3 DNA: TGTGCCAGCAGCTTAGTTAAGGAGGGACAGGGTTCTTGGGACGAGCAGTACTTC. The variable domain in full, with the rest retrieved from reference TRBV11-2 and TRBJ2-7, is EAGVAQSPRYKIIEKRQSVAFWCNPISGHATLYWYQQILGQGPKLLIQFQNNGVVDDSQLPKDRFSAERLKGVDSTLKIQPAKLEDSAVYLCASSLVKEGQGSWDEQYFGPGTRLTVT.